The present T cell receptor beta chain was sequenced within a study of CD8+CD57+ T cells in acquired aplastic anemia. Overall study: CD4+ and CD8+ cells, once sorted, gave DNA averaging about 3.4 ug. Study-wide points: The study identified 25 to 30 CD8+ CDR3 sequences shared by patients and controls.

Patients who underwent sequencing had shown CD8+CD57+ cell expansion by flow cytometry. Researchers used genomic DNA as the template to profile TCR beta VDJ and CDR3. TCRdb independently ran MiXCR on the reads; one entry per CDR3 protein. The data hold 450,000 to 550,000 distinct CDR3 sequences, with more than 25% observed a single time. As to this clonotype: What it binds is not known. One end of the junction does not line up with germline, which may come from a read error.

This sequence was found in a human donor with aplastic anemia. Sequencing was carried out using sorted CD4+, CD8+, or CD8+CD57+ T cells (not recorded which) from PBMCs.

Here the CDR3 reads CACSVGLAGGTLHYEQYF. In DNA, the CDR3 is TGTGCCTGCAGCGTAGGACTAGCGGGAGGAACCCTTCACTACGAGCAGTACTTC. This chain links TRBV9 with TRBJ2-7, with TRBD2 matching over 14 bases. The CDR3 has 18 amino acids. The V gene's germline CDR1 is SGDLS and CDR2 YYNGEE.